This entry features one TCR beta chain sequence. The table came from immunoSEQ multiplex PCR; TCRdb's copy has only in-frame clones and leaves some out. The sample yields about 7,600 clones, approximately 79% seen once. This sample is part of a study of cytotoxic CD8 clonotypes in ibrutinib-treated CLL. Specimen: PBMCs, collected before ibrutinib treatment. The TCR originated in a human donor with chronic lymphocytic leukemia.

Written as DNA, the CDR3 is TGCGCCAGCAGCCAGGGGGCTCGTGGAACCGGGGAGCTGTTTTTT. Its protein is CASSQGARGTGELFF. The chain carries TRBV5-1 and TRBJ2-2, with TRBD1 matching over 8 bases. J was trimmed by 5 bases and V by 4 bases; bases with no gene match: 7. This CDR3 region has 15 residues. From germline, CDR1 is SGHRS and CDR2 YFSETQ.